Each of the 30 T cell receptor beta chains below was sequenced from the same sample in a study of T cells after yellow fever vaccination. MiXCR was run by TCRdb on the 5' RACE reads, yielding one entry per CDR3 protein. The top ten clones hold roughly a third of a sample with under 200,000 distinct CDR3 sequences, roughly 9.6% of them seen once. The sample in question was CD8+ T cells sorted from PBMCs, obtained 15 days after the yellow fever booster vaccination. The receptor set was obtained from a man aged 18 to 29 who received the YFV17D yellow fever vaccine.

The J gene is TRBJ2-3, the V gene TRBV4-3; 8 nucleotides agree with TRBD2. V dropped 3 bases and J dropped 0; count of bases not matched to a gene: 5. The germline CDR1 and CDR2 sequences are LGHNA and YSLEER. This CDR3 contains 16 residues. The CDR3, as DNA: TGCGCCAGCAGCCATGACATAGCGGGGAGCACAGATACGCAGTATTTT. Protein: CASSHDIAGSTDTQYF.

V is TRBV5-6 and J is TRBJ2-1, with TRBD1 matching over 8 bases. This CDR3 has 15 residues. CDR1 is SGHDT and CDR2 is YYEEEE in the germline V gene. The V gene end was trimmed by 4 bases and the J gene end by 3 bases; junction bases not matched to a gene: 6. CDR3 amino acids: CASSPTDRDYNEQFF. In nucleotides, the CDR3 is TGTGCCAGCAGCCCGACGGACAGGGACTACAATGAGCAGTTCTTC.

CDR3 protein: CASSGGEVRDNEQFF. CDR3 bases: TGTGCCAGCAGTGGGGGGGAAGTTCGGGACAATGAGCAGTTCTTC. The chain joins TRBV6-2 or TRBV6-3 to TRBJ2-1, with 7 nucleotides matching TRBD2. Looked up from germline, CDR1 is MNHEY and CDR2 is SVGEGT. CDR3 length: 15 residues. Losses at the gene ends were 5 bases for V and 5 bases for J; bases not matched to a gene: 9.

This sequence joins TRBV5-5 and TRBJ2-1; 8 bases agree with TRBD2. CDR1 is SGHKS and CDR2 is YYEKEE in the germline V gene (reference sequence). V gave up 3 bases and J gave up 9 bases; unmatched junction bases: 5. The CDR3 has 13 amino acids. CDR3: CASSWGTRIEQFF. In nucleotides, the CDR3 is TGTGCCAGCAGCTGGGGGACTAGAATTGAGCAGTTCTTC.

The sample holds a few counts of this clonotype. The chain has TRBV12-3 or TRBV12-4 and TRBJ2-1, with a weak D call TRBD1 (6 bases). Trimming stripped 6 bases from V and 4 bases from J, with 13 bases between. The CDR3 consists of 14 residues. The CDR3, as DNA: TGTGCCAGCAGCTTAAGGACAGTATACAATGAGCAGTTCTTC. Protein sequence: CASSLRTVYNEQFF.

The J gene is TRBJ2-2, the V gene TRBV27, with unresolved D. Germline-derived CDR1 and CDR2 are MNHEY and SMNVEV (reference sequence). The CDR3 spans 17 residues. V was trimmed by 4 bases and J by 5 bases, leaving 20 bases between them. The CDR3: CASSWIFEPGVTGELFF. CDR3 DNA: TGTGCCAGCAGTTGGATCTTCGAGCCTGGGGTTACCGGGGAGCTGTTTTTT.

This clonotype turned up a few times. J is TRBJ1-6 and V is TRBV4-2, with D unclear. The CDR3 is made up of 13 amino acids. With 0 bases removed from V and 5 bases from J, the gap between germline ends came to 2 bases. CDR1 LGHNA and CDR2 YNFKEQ come from the germline V gene. The CDR3 DNA sequence: TGTGCCAGCAGCCAAGATAATAATTCACCCCTCCACTTT. Translated, it gives CASSQDNNSPLHF.

Only a few counts were recorded for this clonotype. The chain uses TRBV6-2 or TRBV6-3 and TRBJ2-7; D gene ambiguous. The V and J ends lost 5 bases and 3 bases respectively, with 11 bases between them. This CDR3 is 13 amino acids long. The germline CDR1 and CDR2 sequences are MNHEY and SVGEGT. The CDR3 spells CASSRTDIYEQYV. The CDR3 DNA reads as TGTGCCAGCAGTCGCACAGATATCTACGAGCAGTACGTC.

This chain connects TRBV6-2 or TRBV6-3 to TRBJ2-7; D possibly corresponds to TRBD2 (5 bases). The ends were cut back, 6 bases at V and 12 bases at J, with 15 bases in the middle. Germline CDR1 is MNHEY and CDR2 is SVGEGT. This CDR3 has 11 residues. CDR3 loop: CASSHRTLWYF. The CDR3 DNA reads TGTGCCAGCAGCCACCGGACTTTGTGGTACTTC.

This clonotype was counted a few times. This chain links TRBV6-1 with TRBJ1-1, with D uncertain. CDR1 is MNHNS and CDR2 is SASEGT in the germline V gene. The CDR3 consists of 13 residues. V lost 4 bases and J lost 2, with 8 bases in between. The DNA for the CDR3 is TGTGCCAGCAGTGCGGGATACAACACTGAAGCTTTCTTT. Its protein is CASSAGYNTEAFF.

This clonotype has more than one count but fewer than ten. V and J are TRBV6-2 or TRBV6-3 and TRBJ2-7; 9 nucleotides match TRBD1. In germline, CDR1 is MNHEY, CDR2 SVGEGT. V lost 6 bases to trimming and J lost 4 bases; unmatched junction nucleotides: 19. The CDR3 contains 18 residues. CDR3 sequence (DNA): TGTGCCAGCAGACCCCCCCCTACCGGGACAGGGAAGAAGTACGAGCAGTACTTC. Its protein is CASRPPPTGTGKKYEQYF.

The chain employs TRBV10-2 and TRBJ2-5; D is unclear. This CDR3 comprises 12 residues. In germline, CDR1 is WSHSY, CDR2 SAAADI. The germline V and J ends were trimmed by 5 bases and 2 bases, with 6 bases remaining between them. The CDR3 loop is CASSSVQETQYF. The CDR3 DNA sequence: TGCGCCAGCAGTTCGGTACAAGAGACCCAGTACTTC.

This clonotype was counted only a few times. This sequence joins TRBV4-3 and TRBJ2-3; 9 bases agree with TRBD2. This CDR3 spans 17 amino acids. The J segment lost 3 bases and the V segment lost 0 bases, leaving 7 bases of the junction unmatched. Germline V CDR1 and CDR2: LGHNA, YSLEER. As DNA, the CDR3 is TGCGCCAGCAGCCAAGAACCAGCGGGGGGTCGTACAGATACGCAGTATTTT. Translation: CASSQEPAGGRTDTQYF.

The chain is built from TRBV4-3 and TRBJ1-5; D is uncertain. Germline V gene data show CDR1 as LGHNA and CDR2 as YSLEER. The CDR3 contains 15 residues. V was shortened by 0 bases and J by 5 bases, with 11 bases between the two germline ends. The CDR3 loop reads CASSQDRGKYQPQHF. The CDR3 region has the DNA TGCGCCAGCAGCCAAGATCGCGGCAAGTATCAGCCCCAGCATTTT.

The chain is built from TRBV29-1 and TRBJ2-3; D gene uncertain. The germline V and J ends were trimmed by 0 bases and 7 bases, with 8 bases remaining between them. The CDR3 contains 12 residues. CDR1 and CDR2 (germline): SQVTM, ANQGSEA. CDR3 region: CSVEDGLYTQYF. For the CDR3, the DNA is TGCAGCGTTGAAGACGGGCTATATACGCAGTATTTT.

This clonotype was detected a few times. This CDR3 fails to terminate in the conserved phenylalanine or tryptophan, so it likely reflects a read error. Because the CDR3's place on the DNA is in doubt, the DNA is left out and the CDR3 is given as listed by TCRdb. The V gene is TRBV7-9, the J gene TRBJ2-1; TRBD2 reflects the table's D call only, with no check against the DNA. Germline V lookup: CDR1 SEHNR, CDR2 FQNEAQ (reference sequence). Ends included, the CDR3 has 11 residues. The CDR3 here is CASSYGLVELL.

This clonotype was seen a handful of times. The V gene is TRBV29-1, the J gene TRBJ2-5; 8 positions agree with TRBD1. Germline lookup yields CDR1 SQVTM and CDR2 ANQGSEA. The V segment lost 2 bases and the J segment 4 bases; nucleotides outside the gene matches: 3. The CDR3 extends over 13 amino acids. CDR3 in amino acids: CSVEWGQVETQYF. The CDR3 DNA reads TGCAGCGTTGAATGGGGACAGGTAGAGACCCAGTACTTC.

This clonotype was seen ten or more times. The chain links TRBV5-1 to TRBJ1-4; 11 nucleotides align to TRBD1. This CDR3 comprises 16 residues. V shed 5 bases and J 5 bases; nucleotides not matched to a gene: 8. Germline V lookup: CDR1 SGHRS, CDR2 YFSETQ. CDR3 protein: CASRRIGTGGNEKLFF. The CDR3 DNA sequence: TGCGCCAGCAGACGAATCGGGACAGGGGGAAATGAAAAACTGTTTTTT.

In this sample, this clonotype turned up a few times. V is TRBV15 and J is TRBJ2-7; D may be TRBD1 or TRBD2 (6 bases each). V was pared by 0 bases and J by 3 bases, with 21 bases between. CDR1 and CDR2 from the germline V gene are LNHNV and YYDKDF (reference sequence). CDR3 length: 18 residues. The CDR3 DNA sequence: TGTGCCACCAGCAGAGATATTCGGGGGACAAGTACCTACTACGAGCAGTACTTC. The encoded protein is CATSRDIRGTSTYYEQYF.

The table lists this clonotype with a few counts. CDR3 sequence: CSVVPGSYGYTF. The CDR3, as DNA: TGCAGCGTTGTGCCAGGAAGTTATGGCTACACCTTC. V gene TRBV29-1 combines with J gene TRBJ1-2; D not certain. This CDR3 region has 12 residues. Looked up from germline, CDR1 is SQVTM and CDR2 is ANQGSEA. V lost 4 bases and J 5 bases, leaving 11 bases between the germline ends.

This clonotype turned up a few times. V is TRBV20-1 and J is TRBJ2-5; 8 bases match TRBD2. The CDR3 sequence is 15 residues long. V was pared by 6 bases and J by 5 bases, with 14 bases of the junction left unmatched. Germline-derived CDR1 and CDR2 are DFQATT and SNEGSKA (reference sequence). The CDR3 coding sequence is TGCAGTGCCCCTAAAAGCGGGGGCCGGATGGAGACCCAGTACTTC. Translated, it gives CSAPKSGGRMETQYF.

This clonotype turned up a few times. V gene TRBV12-3 or TRBV12-4 combines with J gene TRBJ2-3, with D hard to call. The germline V and J ends were trimmed by 6 bases and 8 bases, with 15 bases remaining between them. This CDR3 comprises 13 residues. CDR3 loop: CASSSGLLVTQYF. CDR3 in DNA: TGTGCCAGCAGCTCCGGCCTGTTAGTTACGCAGTATTTT.

This clonotype was seen repeatedly, ten times or more. J is TRBJ2-3 and V is TRBV12-3 or TRBV12-4, with D unclear. V was shortened by 6 bases and J by 6 bases, with 19 bases between the two germline ends. The CDR3 contains 15 residues. CDR3 in amino acids: CASSPISGGFDTQYF. The CDR3 coding sequence is TGTGCCAGCAGCCCGATATCGGGTGGCTTCGATACGCAGTATTTT.

This clonotype was detected ten times or more. The V and J genes are TRBV4-3 and TRBJ2-1; D gene ambiguous. Germline V gene lookup returns CDR1 LGHNA and CDR2 YSLEER. The CDR3 totals 15 residues. Trimming pared 2 bases from V and 9 bases from J, leaving 17 bases between. The CDR3 sequence: CASSQRPGPSGEQFF. The DNA for the CDR3 is TGCGCCAGCAGCCAAAGGCCCGGACCTTCAGGTGAGCAGTTCTTC.

The chain recombines TRBV19 with TRBJ2-3; either TRBD1 or TRBD2 may supply D (7 bases each). V shed 2 bases and J shed 4 bases, with 16 bases lying between them. CDR1 and CDR2 (germline): LNHDA, SQIVND (reference sequence). The CDR3 has 16 amino acids. Here the CDR3 DNA reads TGTGCCAGTAGTATACTTCAGGGGGGGCCGGCAGATACGCAGTATTTT. Translation gives CASSILQGGPADTQYF.

The J gene is TRBJ2-5, the V gene TRBV7-6; 9 nucleotides match TRBD2. The CDR3 runs 15 residues. The J segment lost 2 bases and the V segment lost 8 bases, leaving 9 bases of the junction unmatched. CDR1 and CDR2 from the germline V gene are SGHVS and FNYEAQ. CDR3 coding DNA: TGTGCCAGCTACCTGCGGGCGGGGGGGCAAGAGACCCAGTACTTC. It codes for CASYLRAGGQETQYF.

The V and J genes are TRBV29-1 and TRBJ1-1; 11 bases fit TRBD1. This CDR3 contains 13 residues. Germline V gene data show CDR1 as SQVTM and CDR2 as ANQGSEA. Unmatched junction bases numbered 2, after V lost 4 bases and J lost 4 bases. The CDR3 loop is CSVVGQGVTEAFF. For the CDR3, the DNA is TGCAGCGTTGTGGGACAGGGGGTCACTGAAGCTTTCTTT.

This clonotype showed up just a few times. DNA of the CDR3: TGTGCCAGCAGGAGAAACAGTTTCTATGGCTACACCTTC. Translated: CASRRNSFYGYTF. The rearrangement uses TRBV27 and TRBJ1-2; the D is unclear. There are 13 residues in the CDR3. V was pared by 6 bases and J by 4 bases, with 12 bases between. Germline CDR1 and CDR2: MNHEY and SMNVEV (reference sequence).

CDR3 residues: CASSYSLEEHNTGELFF. CDR3 nucleotide sequence: TGTGCCAGCAGTTACTCTCTAGAGGAACATAACACCGGGGAGCTGTTTTTT. The chain combines TRBV6-6 with TRBJ2-2; no firm D call. Germline CDR1 reads MNHNY; CDR2 reads SVGAGI (reference sequence). CDR3 length: 17 amino acids. V dropped 0 bases and J dropped 2 bases, with 13 bases sitting between them.

V gene TRBV6-1 combines with J gene TRBJ2-5; D possibly uses TRBD1 or TRBD2 (5 bases each). Trimming left V 8 bases short and J 3 bases short, with 16 bases between. The germline CDR1 and CDR2 sequences are MNHNS and SASEGT. The CDR3 is 14 amino acids. The chain's CDR3 is CASQLVGTEETQYF. CDR3 coding DNA: TGTGCCAGCCAATTAGTCGGGACGGAAGAGACCCAGTACTTC.